Each of the 10 T cell receptor beta chains below was sequenced from the same sample in a study of cytomegalovirus exposure and HLA in healthy donors. Researchers ran the PCR with 60 Vbeta and 13 Jbeta primers. The protocol was immunoSEQ multiplex PCR, while the TCRdb copy is restricted to in-frame clones and leaves out a portion. The sample contains around 170,000 clones, just over 75% of which appear only once. The source material was PBMCs. These receptors all stem from a man between 18 and 35 years old in good health and CMV-seronegative.

The chain recombines TRBV7-2 with TRBJ2-7; D gene uncertain. CDR1 and CDR2 from the germline V gene are SGHTA and FQGNSA. The CDR3 has 15 amino acids. V dropped 0 bases and J dropped 5 bases, with 14 bases sitting between them. The CDR3 DNA is TGTGCCAGCAGCTTAGCCCCGGTTGTGTCGCACGAGCAGTACTTC. This gives the protein CASSLAPVVSHEQYF.

This clone was detected a few times. The chain joins TRBV7-3 to TRBJ2-3; no definite D call. This CDR3 has 15 amino acids. Deletions cut 2 bases from V and 2 bases from J, with 11 bases between. CDR1 and CDR2 from the germline V gene are SGHTA and FQGTGA. CDR3 region: CASSLVASYTDTQYF. The CDR3 DNA reads as TGTGCCAGCAGCTTAGTAGCTTCTTACACAGATACGCAGTATTTT.

The chain combines TRBV19 with TRBJ2-7; TRBD2 matches 7 bases. V shed 4 bases and J 7 bases; nucleotides not matched to a gene: 4. The CDR3 has 12 residues. Germline V gene data show CDR1 as LNHDA and CDR2 as SQIVND (reference sequence). The CDR3 here is CASSKASGEQYF. The CDR3 nucleotides are TGTGCCAGTAGTAAGGCTAGCGGAGAGCAGTACTTC.

The chain carries TRBV19 and TRBJ2-7, with TRBD1 matching 11 bases. There are 13 residues in the CDR3. Germline V gene data show CDR1 as LNHDA and CDR2 as SQIVND (reference sequence). Trimming took 9 bases from V and 7 from J; bases not matched to a gene: 8. The CDR3 coding sequence is TGTGCCAGCGGACAGGGGGCGCGTTGGGAGCAGTACTTC. It specifies CASGQGARWEQYF.

CDR3 DNA: TGTGCCAGCAGCGTTAGTATGAACACTGAAGCTTTCTTT. It codes for CASSVSMNTEAFF. The chain is built from TRBV14 and TRBJ1-1, with unresolved D. The V and J ends lost 5 bases and 0 bases respectively, with 7 bases between them. Germline values: CDR1 SGHDN, CDR2 FVKESK. The CDR3 runs to 13 residues.

The chain employs TRBV2 and TRBJ2-7, with a tentative D call TRBD2 (6 bases). The length of the CDR3 is 13 residues. The V and J ends lost 7 bases and 1 base respectively, with 11 bases between them. Per the germline V gene, CDR1 is SNHLY and CDR2 is FYNNEI. The CDR3 spells CASKGTYSYEQYF. The CDR3 DNA reads TGTGCCAGCAAGGGGACTTATTCCTACGAGCAGTACTTC.

The chain recombines TRBV13 with TRBJ2-5; D is uncertain. Trimming removed 2 bases at V and 2 bases at J, with 9 bases between. Germline V gene sequence: CDR1 PRHDT, CDR2 FYEKMQ (reference sequence). The CDR3 runs 14 residues. The chain's CDR3 is CASSLRTVQETQYF. The CDR3, as DNA: TGTGCCAGCAGCTTAAGAACTGTACAAGAGACCCAGTACTTC.

The chain uses TRBV15 and TRBJ2-7; D is perhaps TRBD1 (5 bases). Germline loops: CDR1 LNHNV, CDR2 YYDKDF (reference sequence). The CDR3 sequence is 14 residues long. Trimming left V 1 base short and J 6 bases short, with 13 bases between. The CDR3 protein is CATSRGRGPSEQYF. CDR3 DNA sequence: TGTGCCACCAGCAGAGGTAGGGGTCCGTCCGAGCAGTACTTC. Based on the CDR3 plus reference TRBV15 and TRBJ2-7, the full variable domain is DAMVIQNPRYQVTQFGKPVTLSCSQTLNHNVMYWYQQKSSQAPKLLFHYYDKDFNNEADTPDNFQSRRPNTSFCFLDIRSPGLGDTAMYLCATSRGRGPSEQYFGPGTRLTVT.

The V call is TRBV10-3, the J call TRBJ2-3; 9 nucleotides align to TRBD1. Unmatched junction bases numbered 6, after V lost 0 bases and J lost 5 bases. The germline V gene has CDR1 ENHRY and CDR2 SYGVKD. The CDR3 loop spans 16 amino acids. CDR3 residues: CAISESDRGSKDTQYF. CDR3 DNA: TGTGCCATCAGTGAGTCGGACAGGGGAAGTAAAGATACGCAGTATTTT.

There are a few counts of this clone. The chain has TRBV5-6 and TRBJ1-2, with 9 bases matching TRBD1. With V trimmed by 4 bases and J by 8 bases, 12 bases remained unmatched. This CDR3 has 15 residues. Germline-derived CDR1 and CDR2 are SGHDT and YYEEEE. Here the CDR3 DNA reads TGTGCCAGCAGCCACTGGGACAGGGAAGTATACGGCTACACCTTC. Translated: CASSHWDREVYGYTF.